The 20 T cell receptor beta chains below all came from one sample that was sequenced in a study of blood T cell repertoires in COVID-19. The repertoire was sequenced with immunoSEQ multiplex PCR; TCRdb's copy has only in-frame clones and lacks some. The data contain approximately 200,000 clones, about 85% of them singletons. Sequencing input: peripheral blood. Every receptor here comes from a man between 65 and 79 years old with active or convalescent COVID-19.

This chain joins TRBV5-1 and TRBJ2-7; 7 bases line up with TRBD1. Losses at the gene ends were 5 bases for V and 2 bases for J; bases not matched to a gene: 16. CDR3 size: 17 residues. Per germline, CDR1 SGHRS and CDR2 YFSETQ. CDR3 nucleotide sequence: TGCGCCAGCAGTGGTTTCGGGTACGACAGGGCTACCTACGAGCAGTACTTC. As protein: CASSGFGYDRATYEQYF. Using reference TRBV5-1 and TRBJ2-7 for the parts outside the CDR3, the full variable domain is KAGVTQTPRYLIKTRGQQVTLSCSPISGHRSVSWYQQTPGQGLQFLFEYFSETQRNKGNFPGRFSGRQFSNSRSEMNVSTLELGDSALYLCASSGFGYDRATYEQYFGPGTRLTVT.

CDR3 amino acids: CASSGGTGSNQPQHF. CDR3 in DNA: TGCGCCAGCAGTGGAGGAACAGGTAGCAATCAGCCCCAGCATTTT. The V call is TRBV10-2, the J call TRBJ1-5, with D perhaps matching TRBD1 (5 bases). Germline CDR1 reads WSHSY; CDR2 reads SAAADI. The V and J ends lost 4 bases and 0 bases respectively, with 10 bases between them. The CDR3 length is 15 residues.

The chain uses TRBV3-1 (or the pseudogene TRBV3-2) and TRBJ2-4; D might be TRBD1 (6 bases). Trimming shortened V by 3 bases and J by 8 bases, and 8 bases separated the two germline ends. From germline, CDR1 is LGHDT and CDR2 YNNKEL (reference sequence). The CDR3 length is 12 residues. The CDR3, as DNA: TGTGCCAGCAGCCAGACAGGAGACATTCAGTACTTC. Its protein is CASSQTGDIQYF.

The chain employs TRBV6-2 or TRBV6-3 and TRBJ2-7; no definite D call. With 6 bases removed from V and 1 base from J, the gap between germline ends came to 13 bases. Germline CDR1 reads MNHEY; CDR2 reads SVGEGT. The CDR3 consists of 14 residues. DNA of the CDR3: TGTGCCAGCAGCCGTGACACCCTATCCTACGAGCAGTACTTC. Amino acids: CASSRDTLSYEQYF.

V is TRBV18 and J is TRBJ2-7; 7 positions agree with TRBD1. This CDR3 region has 14 residues. The germline CDR1 and CDR2 sequences are KGHSH and LQKENI. The V and J ends lost 0 bases and 3 bases, in that order; junction bases with no gene match: 2. The CDR3 DNA follows: TGTGCCAGCTCACCACCGGGACAGAACTACGAGCAGTACTTC. Its translation: CASSPPGQNYEQYF. Full variable domain (outside the CDR3, taken from reference TRBV18 and TRBJ2-7): NAGVMQNPRHLVRRRGQEARLRCSPMKGHSHVYWYRQLPEEGLKFMVYLQKENIIDESGMPKERFSAEFPKEGPSILRIQQVVRGDSAAYFCASSPPGQNYEQYFGPGTRLTVT.

The genes are TRBV7-2 and TRBJ2-7; D might be TRBD2 (6 bases). This CDR3 has 12 residues. V lost 5 bases to trimming and J lost 2 bases, with 7 bases between them. The germline CDR1 and CDR2 sequences are SGHTA and FQGNSA. CDR3 protein: CASSRGTYEQYF. The DNA for the CDR3 is TGTGCCAGCAGCCGCGGGACCTACGAGCAGTACTTC.

The chain employs TRBV9 and TRBJ2-1; 8 nucleotides line up with TRBD2. Trimming took 4 bases from V and 0 from J; bases not matched to a gene: 9. The germline V gene has CDR1 SGDLS and CDR2 YYNGEE. The CDR3 length is 17 residues. CDR3 nucleotide sequence: TGTGCCAGCAGCCCCCGACTAGCGTTGGGCTCCTACAATGAGCAGTTCTTC. Protein sequence: CASSPRLALGSYNEQFF. The full variable domain, with the rest looked up from reference TRBV9 and TRBJ2-1, is DSGVTQTPKHLITATGQRVTLRCSPRSGDLSVYWYQQSLDQGLQFLIQYYNGEERAKGNILERFSAQQFPDLHSELNLSSLELGDSALYFCASSPRLALGSYNEQFFGPGTRLTVL.

The chain employs TRBV5-6 and TRBJ1-6; D possibly corresponds to TRBD1 (5 bases). The length of the CDR3 is 16 residues. The V end lost 4 bases, the J end lost 5 bases, and 16 bases lay between the germline ends. Germline V gene lookup returns CDR1 SGHDT and CDR2 YYEEEE. The CDR3 spells CASSDPGLGDNSPLHF. The CDR3 DNA reads as TGTGCCAGCAGCGACCCGGGACTCGGGGATAATTCACCCCTCCACTTT.

The CDR3 reads CASSYSLRTSGKIKETQYF. Here the CDR3 DNA reads TGTGCCAGCAGTTACTCTCTCCGGACTAGCGGAAAAATTAAAGAGACCCAGTACTTC. The chain is built from TRBV6-2 or TRBV6-3 and TRBJ2-5, with 10 positions matching TRBD2. With 0 bases clipped from V and 3 bases from J, the junction kept 13 bases outside the gene matches. The CDR3 is made up of 19 amino acids. CDR1 MNHEY and CDR2 SVGEGT come from the germline V gene.

The V call is TRBV5-1, the J call TRBJ2-3; 13 bases fit TRBD2. From germline, CDR1 is SGHRS and CDR2 YFSETQ. The V and J ends lost 4 bases and 0 bases, in that order; junction bases with no gene match: 8. The CDR3 loop spans 18 amino acids. Here the CDR3 DNA reads TGCGCCAGCAGCCTACTATGGACTAGCGGGGGAAGCACAGATACGCAGTATTTT. It yields the protein CASSLLWTSGGSTDTQYF.

This clone was recorded a few times. The same CDR3 also results from other DNA sequences found in this sample. The rearrangement joins TRBV7-2 to TRBJ2-3; D ambiguous. The V gene lost 0 bases and the J gene lost 1 base, with 5 bases spanning the gap. Germline V CDR1 and CDR2: SGHTA, FQGNSA. This CDR3 contains 14 residues. The CDR3: CASSLAGGTDTQYF. For the CDR3, the DNA is TGTGCCAGCAGCTTAGCGGGCGGCACAGATACGCAGTATTTT. Drawing the rest from reference TRBV7-2 and TRBJ2-3, the complete variable domain is GAGVSQSPSNKVTEKGKDVELRCDPISGHTALYWYRQSLGQGLEFLIYFQGNSAPDKSGLPSDRFSAERTGGSVSTLTIQRTQQEDSAVYLCASSLAGGTDTQYFGPGTRLTVL.

The CDR3 DNA sequence: TGTGCCAGCGGTGTACAGGGGGGTGACCAAGAGACCCAGTACTTC. This sequence encodes CASGVQGGDQETQYF. J is TRBJ2-5 and V is TRBV28, with TRBD1 matching over 8 bases. The V gene's germline CDR1 is MDHEN and CDR2 SYDVKM. The CDR3 sequence is 15 residues long. The ends lost 8 bases at V and 0 bases at J; junction bases unmatched: 8.

As concerns this clone: At the DNA level, this CDR3 is encoded by other sequences in the same sample as well. The chain is built from TRBV2 and TRBJ2-5; no clear D gene. Per germline, CDR1 SNHLY and CDR2 FYNNEI. The V gene lost 4 bases and the J gene lost 5 bases, with 5 bases spanning the gap. The CDR3 sequence is 11 residues long. Written as DNA, the CDR3 is TGTGCCAGCAGTGTACGGGAGACCCAGTACTTC. Its protein product is CASSVRETQYF. The entire variable domain, with the rest obtained from reference TRBV2 and TRBJ2-5, is as follows: EPEVTQTPSHQVTQMGQEVILRCVPISNHLYFYWYRQILGQKVEFLVSFYNNEISEKSEIFDDQFSVERPDGSNFTLKIRSTKLEDSAMYFCASSVRETQYFGPGTRLLVL.

The rearrangement uses TRBV28 and TRBJ1-2; 7 positions match TRBD1. CDR3 length equals 16 residues. With V trimmed by 4 bases and J by 2 bases, 10 bases remained unmatched. Germline-derived CDR1 and CDR2 are MDHEN and SYDVKM. Here the CDR3 reads CASSSDRRTPNYGYTF. The CDR3 bases are TGTGCCAGCAGTTCGGACAGGAGAACTCCCAACTATGGCTACACCTTC.

V and J are TRBV7-8 and TRBJ1-2; TRBD1 matches at 7 bases. CDR3 length equals 15 residues. From germline, CDR1 is SGHVS and CDR2 FQNEAQ. V gave up 5 bases and J gave up 2 bases; unmatched junction bases: 8. CDR3 in DNA: TGTGCCAGCAGCCCCCCGGGACAGCCCAACTATGGCTACACCTTC. This translates into CASSPPGQPNYGYTF.

V is TRBV5-1 and J is TRBJ2-7; D uncertain. Germline V gene lookup returns CDR1 SGHRS and CDR2 YFSETQ. V dropped 5 bases and J dropped 3 bases, with 12 bases sitting between them. There are 13 residues in the CDR3. The DNA for the CDR3 is TGCGCCAGCAGTGACTCCCCCGGCTACGAGCAGTACTTC. Protein sequence: CASSDSPGYEQYF.

Only a few counts were recorded for this clone. CDR3 coding DNA: TGTGCCAGCAGCCCCGGACTATTTCCAGAGACCCAGTACTTC. It encodes CASSPGLFPETQYF. V gene TRBV9 combines with J gene TRBJ2-5, with a possible D match to TRBD2 (6 bases). The CDR3 spans 14 residues. Trimming left V 4 bases short and J 4 bases short, with 14 bases between. Germline CDR1 reads SGDLS; CDR2 reads YYNGEE. Filled out from reference TRBV9 and TRBJ2-5, the complete variable domain reads DSGVTQTPKHLITATGQRVTLRCSPRSGDLSVYWYQQSLDQGLQFLIQYYNGEERAKGNILERFSAQQFPDLHSELNLSSLELGDSALYFCASSPGLFPETQYFGPGTRLLVL.

This chain connects TRBV5-5 to TRBJ1-2, with D possibly being TRBD1 (5 bases). CDR3 length: 13 residues. In germline, CDR1 is SGHKS, CDR2 YYEKEE (reference sequence). Trimming pared 7 bases from V and 5 bases from J, leaving 15 bases between. The CDR3 is CASGEQAGYGYTF. The CDR3 coding sequence is TGTGCCAGCGGCGAACAGGCGGGGTATGGCTACACCTTC.

V and J are TRBV11-2 and TRBJ2-7; TRBD2 agrees at 11 bases. The CDR3 sequence is 17 residues long. CDR1 and CDR2 (germline): SGHAT, FQNNGV. The junction had 14 bases not matched to a gene; V was cut back by 5 bases and J by 5 bases. CDR3 loop: CASSPKKTSGVIDEQYF. The CDR3 coding sequence is TGTGCCAGCAGCCCCAAAAAGACTAGCGGGGTAATCGACGAGCAGTACTTC.

This sequence joins TRBV2 and TRBJ1-2; D remains ambiguous. This CDR3 has 13 amino acids. Trimming left V 4 bases short and J 3 bases short, with 9 bases between. Germline CDR1 and CDR2: SNHLY and FYNNEI. CDR3 DNA sequence: TGTGCCAGCAGTGTTGTCAGCGACTATGGCTACACCTTC. Its translation is CASSVVSDYGYTF.